The clone carrying this T cell receptor beta chain was counted a few times. Antigen specificity is unknown. Ahead of sequencing, the ViraFEST assay grew antigen-specific CD4+ T cells using viral peptide pools. Subsequent to 10 days of culture, CD4+ T cells were isolated. The cohort was immunized with two doses of either the BNT162b2 or mRNA-1273 vaccine. After about 2 million PBMC were placed in each well, they were cultured with approximately 10 IU/ml IL-2 and roughly 10 ug/ml peptides. Days 3 and 7 were when half the medium was replaced with IL-2 medium. Germline assignment: CDR1 SNHLY and CDR2 FYNNEI. The CDR3 consists of 14 residues. Trimming took 7 bases from V and 10 from J; bases not matched to a gene: 8. The data derive from a study of vaccination effects on CD4 cells after COVID-19. Profiled with immunoSEQ multiplex PCR; TCRdb holds only in-frame clones, not every one. The sample holds tens of thousands of clones; about 67% are singletons and the top ten take around 1.5%.

This rearrangement joins TRBV2 to TRBJ1-6; TRBD1 matches 9 bases. Sequencing was performed on CD4+ T cells from PBMCs cultured with HCoV-229E spike peptides, taken after COVID-19 vaccination. The clonotype comes from a human donor who received a COVID-19 vaccine. The CDR3 coding sequence is TGTGCCAGCACGGAGGGACAGGGATGGTCACCCCTCCACTTT. Its translation: CASTEGQGWSPLHF.